The source of this TCR beta chain is a study of lymphopenia after photon versus proton radiotherapy. General observations from the study: Oligoclonal CD8+ Temra expansion after nadir drove photon patients' diversity drop. Relative stability marked proton patients; photon patients lost diversity and naive cells.

Libraries were prepared by immunoSEQ multiplex PCR; TCRdb keeps only in-frame clonotypes and omits some of them. The data hold about 7,500 clones, with 88% observed a single time. Remarks on this clone: Its antigen is as yet unknown.

Here the sequenced sample was peripheral blood, taken from a patient treated with photon-based radiotherapy. The TCR comes from a woman in her 70s with pancreatic cancer.

Here the CDR3 DNA reads TGTGCCATCAGCGGGGGTTCGGGACAGGGGAGATACGAGCAGTACTTC. Protein sequence: CAISGGSGQGRYEQYF. J is TRBJ2-7 and V is TRBV10-3; 10 nucleotides align to TRBD1. CDR3 length: 16 amino acids. V gave up 6 bases and J gave up 4 bases; unmatched junction bases: 12. Germline V CDR1 and CDR2: ENHRY, SYGVKD.